This TCR beta chain was captured by sequencing in a study of PD-L1 blockade in urothelial cancer. As for the study in general: Specimens of blood held a median count of roughly 130,000 T cells.

Sequencing used immunoSEQ multiplex PCR; TCRdb keeps in-frame clones, though not all of them. Of almost 90,000 clones in the sample, 84% were seen once. CDR3 length: 14 amino acids. Time point described: pretreatment peripheral blood. The chain recombines TRBV21-1 with TRBJ2-7; the table's D call, TRBD1, was not checked against the DNA. TRBV21-1 is tagged as a pseudogene. This receptor was taken from a man aged 55-75 years with urothelial cancer. The sample in question was PBMCs, obtained around atezolizumab (anti-PD-L1) treatment. CDR3 sequence reads: CASSTSRQGEEQYF. In DNA, the CDR3 is TGTGCCAGCAGCACCTCTAGACAGGGTGAAGAGCAGTACTTC.